Presented here are 6 T cell receptor beta chains from one specimen sequenced in a study of T cell changes during pregnancy in multiple sclerosis. Produced via immunoSEQ multiplex PCR; TCRdb's table is partial and in-frame only. The repertoire consists of about 93,000 clones, with 80% to 95% occurring once and the leading ten covering about 2%. Sequencing used peripheral blood, obtained after pregnancy. These receptors were taken from a female donor with multiple sclerosis, enrolled in a pregnancy study.

The rearrangement uses TRBV5-1 and TRBJ1-3; TRBD1 agrees at 10 bases. Losses at the gene ends were 7 bases for V and 0 bases for J; bases not matched to a gene: 4. The length of the CDR3 is 15 residues. Germline V gene lookup returns CDR1 SGHRS and CDR2 YFSETQ. CDR3 nucleotides: TGCGCCAGCGGGACAGGGGCAAACTCTGGAAACACCATATATTTT. Translated: CASGTGANSGNTIYF. The full variable domain, with the rest looked up from reference TRBV5-1 and TRBJ1-3, is KAGVTQTPRYLIKTRGQQVTLSCSPISGHRSVSWYQQTPGQGLQFLFEYFSETQRNKGNFPGRFSGRQFSNSRSEMNVSTLELGDSALYLCASGTGANSGNTIYFGEGSWLTVV.

The V call is TRBV6-1, the J call TRBJ1-2; D is perhaps TRBD1 (5 bases). V was clipped by 6 bases and J by 7 bases, with 15 bases between them. The germline CDR1 and CDR2 sequences are MNHNS and SASEGT. The CDR3 sequence is 13 residues long. The DNA for the CDR3 is TGTGCCAGCAGCATACAGGCGGTGGGTGGCTACACCTTC. Its protein is CASSIQAVGGYTF.

The CDR3 loop reads CASSFSGQPQHF. Here the CDR3 DNA reads TGTGCCAGCAGCTTTAGTGGTCAGCCCCAGCATTTT. The gene calls are TRBV7-9 and TRBJ1-5; the D is unclear. The V end lost 3 bases, the J end lost 6 bases, and 6 bases lay between the germline ends. The CDR3 is made up of 12 amino acids. The germline V gene has CDR1 SEHNR and CDR2 FQNEAQ (reference sequence).

The V gene is TRBV13, the J gene TRBJ2-7; D is possibly TRBD1 (6 bases). The CDR3 has 15 amino acids. Germline loops: CDR1 PRHDT, CDR2 FYEKMQ (reference sequence). The V gene lost 4 bases and the J gene lost 0 bases, with 13 bases spanning the gap. The CDR3, as DNA: TGTGCCAGCAGCTCCCGGACAGACGGCTCCTACGAGCAGTACTTC. Translated: CASSSRTDGSYEQYF.

This clone was observed once. This sequence joins TRBV5-8 and TRBJ1-5, with TRBD1 identical over 8 bases. V was pared by 2 bases and J by 5 bases, with 6 bases of the junction left unmatched. The CDR3 loop spans 15 amino acids. The germline V gene has CDR1 SGHTS and CDR2 YDEGEE. The CDR3 loop is CASSFFQGAYQPQHF. CDR3 nucleotide sequence: TGTGCCAGCAGCTTTTTCCAGGGGGCTTATCAGCCCCAGCATTTT.

V gene TRBV30 combines with J gene TRBJ2-5, with D hard to call. V was trimmed by 1 base and J by 0 bases, leaving 6 bases between them. Germline CDR1 reads GTSNPN; CDR2 reads SVGIG (reference sequence). The CDR3 spans 13 residues. In DNA form, the CDR3 reads TGTGCCTGGAGTGCCGTGTACCAAGAGACCCAGTACTTC. Amino acid sequence: CAWSAVYQETQYF.